This T cell receptor (beta chain) derives from a study of T cell repertoires in cytomegalovirus infection. Study-wide context: Public TCR beta signatures marked donors with CMV infection and the matching HLA. Regarding the study as a whole: The ex vivo response was dominated by HLA-C-restricted CMV-specific TCR beta clonotypes. Identification of carriers of CMV plus the relevant HLA was achieved through cumulative public TCR beta family frequency.

In regard to this clonotype: Its antigen remains unidentified.

CDR3 length equals 15 residues. Germline V gene lookup returns CDR1 SGHAT and CDR2 FQNNGV. The V and J ends lost 1 base and 10 bases, in that order; junction bases with no gene match: 7. MiXCR, run by TCRdb on the reads, gives a single entry per CDR3 protein. The table shows some 400,000 distinct CDR3 sequences, with 15% to 20% occurring only once. The sample taken for sequencing was PBMCs. The V call is TRBV11-2, the J call TRBJ1-6; the match to TRBD1 covers 7 bases. The receptor comes from a human donor in good health (CMV status not recorded). Some clones in this sample may be carry-over from other donors' samples. Here the CDR3 reads CASSLGDSHGSPLHF. CDR3 coding DNA: TGTGCCAGCAGCTTAGGGGACAGTCACGGCTCACCCCTCCACTTT.